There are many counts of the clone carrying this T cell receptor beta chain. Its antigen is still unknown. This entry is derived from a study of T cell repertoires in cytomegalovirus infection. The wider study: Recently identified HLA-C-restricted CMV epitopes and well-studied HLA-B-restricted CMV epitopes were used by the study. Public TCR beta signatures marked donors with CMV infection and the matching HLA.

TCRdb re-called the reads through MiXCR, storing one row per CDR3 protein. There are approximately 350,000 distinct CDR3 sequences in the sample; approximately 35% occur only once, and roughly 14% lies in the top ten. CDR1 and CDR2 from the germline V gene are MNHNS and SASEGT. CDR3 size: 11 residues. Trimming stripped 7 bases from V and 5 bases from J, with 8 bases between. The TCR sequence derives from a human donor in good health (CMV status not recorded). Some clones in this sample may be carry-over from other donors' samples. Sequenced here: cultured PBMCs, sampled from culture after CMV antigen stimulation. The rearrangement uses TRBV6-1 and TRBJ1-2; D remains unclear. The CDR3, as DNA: TGTGCCAGCATTTATGGATATGGCTACACCTTC. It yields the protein CASIYGYGYTF.